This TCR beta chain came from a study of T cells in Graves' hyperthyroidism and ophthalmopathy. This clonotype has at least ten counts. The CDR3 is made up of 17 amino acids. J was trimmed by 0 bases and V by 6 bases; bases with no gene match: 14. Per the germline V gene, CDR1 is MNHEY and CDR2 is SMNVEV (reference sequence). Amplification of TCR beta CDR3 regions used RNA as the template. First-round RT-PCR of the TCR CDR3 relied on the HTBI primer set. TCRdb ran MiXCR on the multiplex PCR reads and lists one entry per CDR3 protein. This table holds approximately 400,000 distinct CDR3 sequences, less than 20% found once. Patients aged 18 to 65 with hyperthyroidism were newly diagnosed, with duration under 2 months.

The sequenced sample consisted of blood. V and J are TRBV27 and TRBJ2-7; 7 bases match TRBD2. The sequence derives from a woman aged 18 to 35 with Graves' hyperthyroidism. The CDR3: CASRGRSGNPSSYEQYF. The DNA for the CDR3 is TGTGCCAGCAGGGGGAGAAGCGGGAACCCATCCTCCTACGAGCAGTACTTC.